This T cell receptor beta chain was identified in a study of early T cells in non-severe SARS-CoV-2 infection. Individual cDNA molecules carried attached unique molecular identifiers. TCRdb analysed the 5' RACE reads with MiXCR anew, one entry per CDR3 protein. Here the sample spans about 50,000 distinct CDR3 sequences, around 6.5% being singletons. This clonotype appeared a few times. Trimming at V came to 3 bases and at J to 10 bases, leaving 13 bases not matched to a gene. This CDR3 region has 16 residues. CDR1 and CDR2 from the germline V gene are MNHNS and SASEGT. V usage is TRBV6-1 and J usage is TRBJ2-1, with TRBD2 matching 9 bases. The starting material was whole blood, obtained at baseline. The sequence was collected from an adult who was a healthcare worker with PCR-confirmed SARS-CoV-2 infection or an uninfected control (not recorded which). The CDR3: CASSEPGLAPRTEQFF. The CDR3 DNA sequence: TGTGCCAGCAGTGAGCCGGGACTAGCACCCAGAACGGAGCAGTTCTTC.